These 14 T cell receptor beta chains share one sample of origin, sequenced in a study of a mutant IDH1 vaccine in newly diagnosed glioma. Their cognate antigens are unknown. Described time point: week 11, during vaccination. Every vaccination contained 300 ug of the mutant IDH1 20-mer peptide and was paired with topical imiquimod. Only in-frame clones appear in the TCRdb table, and some are missing; sequencing was by immunoSEQ multiplex PCR. The sample contains about 62,000 clones, 89% of which appear only once. The sequencing here drew on PBMCs, taken from a glioma patient whose treatment included an IDH1 peptide vaccine. The receptors here all came from a man aged 35-49 years with glioma.

This clone was counted a single time. The J gene is TRBJ1-3, the V gene TRBV11-3, with 7 positions matching TRBD1. The V gene end was trimmed by 5 bases and the J gene end by 3 bases; junction bases not matched to a gene: 4. In germline, CDR1 is SGHNT, CDR2 YENEEA. There are 14 residues in the CDR3. The CDR3 loop reads CASSLTGDGNTIYF. The CDR3 nucleotides read TGTGCCAGCAGCCTAACAGGGGATGGAAACACCATATATTTT.

This clone occurred once. This chain joins TRBV5-1 and TRBJ2-7; D gene ambiguous. This CDR3 is 14 amino acids long. Germline lookup yields CDR1 SGHRS and CDR2 YFSETQ. V was shortened by 0 bases and J by 0 bases, with 7 bases between the two germline ends. The CDR3 loop reads CASSLAGSSYEQYF. Here the CDR3 DNA reads TGCGCCAGCAGCTTGGCAGGCAGCTCCTACGAGCAGTACTTC.

The V call is TRBV5-4, the J call TRBJ2-7; 7 bases match TRBD1. Per the germline V gene, CDR1 is SGHNT and CDR2 is YYREEE (reference sequence). The J segment lost 3 bases and the V segment lost 3 bases, leaving 3 bases of the junction unmatched. This CDR3 comprises 13 residues. The CDR3 DNA is TGTGCCAGCAGCTCGGACAGGCTCTACGAGCAGTACGTC. This sequence encodes CASSSDRLYEQYV.

The V call is TRBV28, the J call TRBJ2-5; D is unresolved. The V and J ends lost 4 bases and 4 bases respectively, with 10 bases between them. The length of the CDR3 is 13 residues. Germline CDR1 and CDR2: MDHEN and SYDVKM. The CDR3 sequence: CASSSGIGETQYF. CDR3 nucleotide sequence: TGTGCCAGCAGTTCCGGCATTGGAGAGACCCAGTACTTC.

This chain connects TRBV5-4 to TRBJ2-2, with D unresolved. Germline CDR1 is SGHNT and CDR2 is YYREEE (reference sequence). Trimming left V 2 bases short and J 3 bases short, with 14 bases between. This CDR3 is 16 amino acids long. The CDR3 nucleotides read TGTGCCAGCAGCTTCGGTCCCGAACTTTACACCGGGGAGCTGTTTTTT. Residues: CASSFGPELYTGELFF.

This chain connects TRBV6-4 to TRBJ1-6; a possible D gene is TRBD1 (6 bases). CDR3 length: 16 residues. Germline CDR1 reads MRHNA; CDR2 reads SNTAGT. V lost 0 bases to trimming and J lost 6 bases, with 12 bases between them. CDR3 coding DNA: TGTGCCAGCAGTGACTCGTTAGACAGGCTTAATTCACCCCTCCACTTT. Translating gives CASSDSLDRLNSPLHF.

The chain uses TRBV15 and TRBJ1-2; no reliable D call. The V gene's germline CDR1 is LNHNV and CDR2 YYDKDF (reference sequence). The CDR3 loop spans 11 amino acids. V lost 8 bases and J 1 base, leaving 5 bases between the germline ends. CDR3 sequence reads: CATYYNYGYTF. CDR3 DNA sequence: TGTGCCACCTATTATAACTATGGCTACACCTTC.

This rearrangement joins TRBV28 to TRBJ1-2; D gene unclear. This CDR3 spans 14 amino acids. Trimming took off 3 bases at V and 4 bases at J, with 12 bases between the two ends. CDR1 is MDHEN and CDR2 is SYDVKM in the germline V gene. CDR3 DNA sequence: TGTGCCAGCAGTTTCCTTGGACCGCGCTATGGCTACACCTTC. This gives the protein CASSFLGPRYGYTF.

The rearrangement uses TRBV6-1 and TRBJ2-7, with 7 bases matching TRBD2. From germline, CDR1 is MNHNS and CDR2 SASEGT. There are 13 residues in the CDR3. J was trimmed by 0 bases and V by 8 bases; bases with no gene match: 4. The CDR3 protein is CASGASGSYEQYF. In nucleotides, the CDR3 is TGTGCCAGCGGGGCTAGCGGCTCCTACGAGCAGTACTTC.

The rearrangement uses TRBV27 and TRBJ2-3; D not resolved. This CDR3 is 8 amino acids long. CDR1 is MNHEY, CDR2 SMNVEV, per germline (reference sequence). V lost 9 bases, J lost 11 bases, and 6 bases lay in between. CDR3 coding DNA: TGTGCCAGTAGTGGGCAGTATTTT. Translation: CASSGQYF.

The rearrangement links TRBV29-1 to TRBJ2-6; D might be TRBD1 or TRBD2, each matching 5 bases. The CDR3 consists of 16 residues. Germline CDR1 reads SQVTM; CDR2 reads ANQGSEA. Trimming shortened V by 4 bases and J by 0 bases, and 13 bases separated the two germline ends. CDR3 sequence: CSVARDVDSGANVLTF. The CDR3 DNA is TGCAGCGTTGCACGGGACGTTGACTCTGGGGCCAACGTCCTGACTTTC.

This clone was observed a single time. The chain employs TRBV4-3 and TRBJ2-1, with D tentatively TRBD1 or TRBD2 (7 bases each). Germline CDR1 LGHNA, CDR2 YSLEER. The length of the CDR3 is 17 residues. Trimming shortened V by 1 base and J by 4 bases, and 17 bases separated the two germline ends. DNA for the CDR3: TGCGCCAGCAGCCAAGGCGAAAACAGGGGAGGGTACAATGAGCAGTTCTTC. Protein: CASSQGENRGGYNEQFF.

This chain joins TRBV5-1 and TRBJ1-1; D is unclear. V lost 4 bases and J lost 6, with 13 bases in between. CDR3 length equals 13 residues. CDR1 and CDR2 from the germline V gene are SGHRS and YFSETQ. The CDR3 here is CASSRTLDSEAFF. Written as DNA, the CDR3 is TGCGCCAGCAGCCGAACCTTAGATTCTGAAGCTTTCTTT.

V usage is TRBV5-6 and J usage is TRBJ2-6; 7 nucleotides agree with TRBD1. The CDR3 is made up of 17 amino acids. CDR1 and CDR2 from the germline V gene are SGHDT and YYEEEE. Trimming took 2 bases from V and 0 from J; bases not matched to a gene: 5. The CDR3 loop reads CASSLQGPASGANVLTF. CDR3 sequence (DNA): TGTGCCAGCAGCTTACAGGGGCCCGCCTCTGGGGCCAACGTCCTGACTTTC.